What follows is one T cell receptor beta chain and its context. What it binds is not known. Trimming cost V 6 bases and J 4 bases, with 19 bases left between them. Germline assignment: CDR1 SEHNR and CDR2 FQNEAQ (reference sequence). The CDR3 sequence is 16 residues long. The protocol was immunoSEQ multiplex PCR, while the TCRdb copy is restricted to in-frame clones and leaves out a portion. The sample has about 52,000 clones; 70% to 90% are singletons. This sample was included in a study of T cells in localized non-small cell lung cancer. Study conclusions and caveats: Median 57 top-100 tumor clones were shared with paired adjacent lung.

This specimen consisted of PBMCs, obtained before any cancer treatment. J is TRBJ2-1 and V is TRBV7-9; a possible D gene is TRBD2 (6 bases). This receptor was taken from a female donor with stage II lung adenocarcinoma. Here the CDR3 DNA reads TGTGCCAGCAGTCCTCAAGGGGAGGTTGCTTACAATGAGCAGTTCTTC. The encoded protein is CASSPQGEVAYNEQFF.